A single sample gave rise to the 13 T cell receptor beta chains below, sequenced in a study of blood T cell repertoires in COVID-19. The data were produced by immunoSEQ multiplex PCR, yet TCRdb's version contains in-frame clones alone and is incomplete. The data contain roughly 180,000 clones, about 80% of them seen just once; the ten biggest clones take up roughly 8.8%. Input material: peripheral blood. All receptors derive from a woman in her 50s with active or convalescent COVID-19.

This chain joins TRBV11-3 and TRBJ2-1; 10 positions agree with TRBD2. Germline V gene data show CDR1 as SGHNT and CDR2 as YENEEA. J gave up 9 bases and V 1 base, and 9 bases lay outside the gene matches. This CDR3 is 16 amino acids long. In DNA, the CDR3 is TGTGCCAGCAGCTTAGGTCGGGCTAGCGGGGGTAGTGAGCAGTTCTTC. As protein: CASSLGRASGGSEQFF.

V gene TRBV19 combines with J gene TRBJ1-6; D is undetermined. Germline-derived CDR1 and CDR2 are LNHDA and SQIVND (reference sequence). The CDR3 extends over 13 amino acids. V lost 4 bases, J lost 5 bases, and 6 bases lay in between. CDR3 nucleotide sequence: TGTGCCAGTAGTACTGGCCATAATTCACCCCTCCACTTT. Its translation is CASSTGHNSPLHF.

The chain employs TRBV15 and TRBJ1-3, with 8 bases fitting TRBD1. With 1 base clipped from V and 0 bases from J, the junction kept 2 bases outside the gene matches. CDR1 and CDR2 (germline): LNHNV, YYDKDF (reference sequence). The CDR3 is made up of 16 amino acids. The CDR3: CATSRGQGSSGNTIYF. CDR3 sequence (DNA): TGTGCCACCAGCAGAGGACAGGGGTCCTCTGGAAACACCATATATTTT.

This clone has at least ten counts. Other nucleotide sequences in the sample specify the same CDR3. J is TRBJ1-4 and V is TRBV19; 7 bases agree with TRBD1. The V gene end was trimmed by 6 bases and the J gene end by 8 bases; junction bases not matched to a gene: 9. The CDR3 runs to 14 residues. Germline loops: CDR1 LNHDA, CDR2 SQIVND (reference sequence). The CDR3 loop reads CASRVGRGDEKLFF. The CDR3 nucleotides are TGTGCCAGTAGAGTCGGCAGGGGGGACGAAAAACTGTTTTTT.

The chain recombines TRBV21-1 with TRBJ2-1; TRBD2 reflects the table's D call only, with no check against the DNA. TRBV21-1 is classified as a pseudogene. This CDR3 region has 17 residues. DNA for the CDR3: TGTGCCAGCAGCAAAGGTTCTCCGGGAGACACCTACAATGAGCAGTTCTTC. This gives the protein CASSKGSPGDTYNEQFF.

V usage is TRBV7-6 and J usage is TRBJ2-5; tentatively, D is TRBD2 (5 bases). Germline-derived CDR1 and CDR2 are SGHVS and FNYEAQ. CDR3 size: 13 residues. Trimming took 5 bases from V and 2 from J, leaving 9 bases between them. This CDR3 reads CASSGLNQETQYF. The CDR3, as DNA: TGTGCCAGCAGCGGACTGAATCAAGAGACCCAGTACTTC.

This clone was recorded only once. The chain uses TRBV5-4 and TRBJ2-7; 10 bases line up with TRBD2. The J segment lost 2 bases and the V segment lost 4 bases, leaving 9 bases of the junction unmatched. The CDR3 contains 16 residues. Germline lookup yields CDR1 SGHNT and CDR2 YYREEE (reference sequence). The CDR3 region is CASSARTSGHPYEQYF. Written as DNA, the CDR3 is TGTGCCAGCAGCGCTAGGACTAGCGGCCACCCCTACGAGCAGTACTTC. Full variable domain (rest looked up from reference TRBV5-4 and TRBJ2-7): ETGVTQSPTHLIKTRGQQVTLRCSSQSGHNTVSWYQQALGQGPQFIFQYYREEENGRGNFPPRFSGLQFPNYSSELNVNALELDDSALYLCASSARTSGHPYEQYFGPGTRLTVT.

This clone has only one observation. The chain has TRBV7-9 and TRBJ1-1, with no clear D. Trimming took 4 bases from V and 1 from J, leaving 16 bases between them. Germline V gene lookup returns CDR1 SEHNR and CDR2 FQNEAQ (reference sequence). The CDR3 sequence is 16 residues long. The CDR3 DNA sequence: TGTGCCAGCAGCTCCGTCGGCGGGAAAACGAACACTGAAGCTTTCTTT. This encodes CASSSVGGKTNTEAFF.

V usage is TRBV7-2 and J usage is TRBJ2-1, with D tentatively TRBD1 (6 bases). V dropped 4 bases and J dropped 7 bases, with 8 bases sitting between them. The V gene's germline CDR1 is SGHTA and CDR2 FQGNSA. This CDR3 has 12 amino acids. This chain's CDR3 is CASSSRGNEQFF. The CDR3 bases are TGTGCCAGCAGCTCTAGGGGGAATGAGCAGTTCTTC. Supplemented by reference TRBV7-2 and TRBJ2-1, the full variable domain reads GAGVSQSPSNKVTEKGKDVELRCDPISGHTALYWYRQSLGQGLEFLIYFQGNSAPDKSGLPSDRFSAERTGGSVSTLTIQRTQQEDSAVYLCASSSRGNEQFFGPGTRLTVL.

V and J are TRBV19 and TRBJ1-2, with D uncertain. The CDR3 runs 14 residues. Germline CDR1 is LNHDA and CDR2 is SQIVND (reference sequence). Trimming shortened V by 7 bases and J by 5 bases, and 17 bases separated the two germline ends. CDR3 in amino acids: CASIIAGSGYGYTF. The CDR3 DNA reads TGTGCCAGTATAATAGCCGGGTCGGGTTATGGCTACACCTTC.

This rearrangement joins TRBV30 to TRBJ1-3; D unclear. The V and J ends lost 0 bases and 4 bases respectively, with 13 bases between them. The CDR3 spans 15 residues. CDR1 and CDR2 (germline): GTSNPN, SVGIG (reference sequence). CDR3 loop: CAWSVSVGKGNTIYF. In DNA, the CDR3 is TGTGCCTGGAGTGTATCGGTCGGGAAGGGAAACACCATATATTTT.

J is TRBJ1-3 and V is TRBV6-1; the match to TRBD1 covers 11 bases. J lost 3 bases, V lost 2 bases, and 3 bases had no gene match. The CDR3 runs 16 residues. Germline loops: CDR1 MNHNS, CDR2 SASEGT. The CDR3 loop reads CASSERDRGFGNTIYF. The CDR3 DNA reads as TGTGCCAGCAGTGAACGGGACAGGGGGTTTGGAAACACCATATATTTT.

V usage is TRBV30 and J usage is TRBJ2-5; 8 nucleotides align to TRBD2. Trimming removed 2 bases from V and 5 bases from J; junction bases left unmatched: 7. This CDR3 region has 14 residues. In germline, CDR1 is GTSNPN, CDR2 SVGIG (reference sequence). In DNA form, the CDR3 reads TGTGCCTGGAGTAAACGGGGGGGCCGGGAGACCCAGTACTTC. Residues: CAWSKRGGRETQYF.